This paragraph reports one TCR beta chain. This specimen belongs to a study of blood T cell repertoires in COVID-19. Study summary: Samples representing acute and convalescent COVID-19 were sourced from the United States, Italy and Spain. Sources were T cells, B-cell-depleted T cells, or PBMCs; the material itself was cDNA or gDNA.

Germline assignment: CDR1 SGHRS and CDR2 YFSETQ. V lost 1 base and J 2 bases, leaving 23 bases between the germline ends. The CDR3 length is 19 residues. Original handling: Using reference gene primer amplification, nucleated cell counts were estimated. Using immunoSEQ multiplex PCR, the repertoire was profiled, and TCRdb retains in-frame clones only, with some absent. The V and J calls and clone size are taken from that table; D and trimming were inferred from the DNA. The sample shows 100,000 to 150,000 clones, around 63% of them seen only once. This clonotype was obtained from a woman in her 70s with acute or convalescent COVID-19. Sequencing was performed on peripheral blood. This rearrangement joins TRBV5-1 to TRBJ2-3; D might be TRBD2 (6 bases). The CDR3 is CASSLLAGSISFDTDTQYF. The CDR3 DNA sequence: TGCGCCAGCAGCTTGCTGGCGGGGAGTATCTCCTTCGACACAGATACGCAGTATTTT.